These T cell receptor beta chains were read from a single sample in a study of early T cells in non-severe SARS-CoV-2 infection. MiXCR, run by TCRdb on the 5' RACE reads, gives a single entry per CDR3 protein. The table has just under 90,000 distinct CDR3 sequences, approximately 15% seen once. Sequences were obtained from whole blood. The receptor set was obtained from an adult who was a healthcare worker with PCR-confirmed SARS-CoV-2 infection or an uninfected control (not recorded which). The CDR3 runs from the conserved cysteine through the conserved F or W. The D gene is left open where the match is weak. Size tells how often a clone was seen (once, few, many) or the class of an expanded clone, and some rows leave it out.

NA	NA	TRBV11-2	TRBJ1-2	TGTGCCAGCAGCTTATCGGGCGCTTTTGGCCACACCTTC	CASSLSGAFGHTF
few	NA	TRBV25-1	TRBJ2-1	TGTGCCAGCAGTGCCCCGCCTTCCTACAATGAGCAGTTCTTC	CASSAPPSYNEQFF
few	NA	TRBV27	TRBJ2-3	TGTGCCAGCGATTCCGAAGAAGGATGCGCCCCCACTAGCACAGATACGCAGTATTTT	CASDSEEGCAPTSTDTQYF
NA	NA	TRBV12-3/TRBV12-4	TRBJ1-5	TGTGCCAGCAAACAGAGCAATCAGCCCCAGCATTTT	CASKQSNQPQHF
NA	NA	TRBV24-1	TRBJ2-1	TGTGCCACCAGTGACCGGGGGACTTCGAGGGAGCAGTTCTTC	CATSDRGTSREQFF
NA	NA	TRBV7-6	TRBJ1-5	TGTGCCAGCAGCTTAGGGGGGTATCAGCCCCAGCATTTT	CASSLGGYQPQHF
NA	NA	TRBV6-4	TRBJ1-5	TGTGCCAGCAGTGTCTTTCAGGGACAGCCCCAGCATTTT	CASSVFQGQPQHF
many	NA	TRBV24-1	TRBJ2-1	TGTGCCACCAGTGCCTCCGGGGGTAAGCAGTTCTTC	CATSASGGKQFF
few	NA	TRBV12-3/TRBV12-4	TRBJ2-5	TGTGCCAGCACCTTCTGGCAGGGTGGAATGGAAGAGACCCAGTACTTC	CASTFWQGGMEETQYF
many	NA	TRBV29-1	TRBJ1-2	TGCAGCGTTGAGCACGCGGGGCACCCTAACTATGGCTACACCTTC	CSVEHAGHPNYGYTF
many	TRBD2	TRBV2	TRBJ2-7	TGTGCCAGCTGCCCCGGGGGGACCAGCTCCTACGAGCAGTACTTC	CASCPGGTSSYEQYF
NA	NA	TRBV20-1	TRBJ1-1	TGCAGTGCGCAAACAGGGACATTTCTTAGTGAAGCTTTCTTT	CSAQTGTFLSEAFF
NA	NA	TRBV10-3	TRBJ2-1	TGTGCCATCAGTGACGCAAAAGGTGACAGTTACAATGAGCAGTTCTTC	CAISDAKGDSYNEQFF
NA	NA	TRBV11-2	TRBJ2-7	TGTGCCAGCAGCTCTAGAGCGGACGGAGCCTACGAGCAGTACTTC	CASSSRADGAYEQYF
NA	TRBD2	TRBV10-3	TRBJ2-3	TGTGCCATCAGTGAGTCCGGGACTAGCGGGAGCCACTACCAATTCACAGATACGCAGTATTTT	CAISESGTSGSHYQFTDTQYF
few	NA	TRBV20-1	TRBJ2-1	TGCAGTGCTAGAGTGTTAGGGTATTGGTTCTTC	CSARVLGYWFF
NA	NA	TRBV29-1	TRBJ1-4	TGCAGCGTTGAAGATCTTCAGGACAGCCATGAAAAACTGTTTTTT	CSVEDLQDSHEKLFF
few	NA	TRBV12-3/TRBV12-4	TRBJ2-6	TGTGCCAGCACCCTAAGCTCTGGGGCCAACGTCCTGACTTTC	CASTLSSGANVLTF
NA	TRBD2	TRBV6-5	TRBJ2-1	TGTGCCAGCAGTTCCCTAGCGGGAGATCCTGAGCAGTTCTTC	CASSSLAGDPEQFF
few	TRBD1	TRBV30	TRBJ2-7	TGTGCCTGGGGGGGGCGCGGGACAGGGCCCTACGAGCAGTACTTC	CAWGGRGTGPYEQYF
NA	NA	TRBV6-5	TRBJ1-2	TGTGCCAGCAGTTACCCAGACAGGCCTGAAGGCTACACCTTC	CASSYPDRPEGYTF
few	NA	TRBV18	TRBJ2-7	TGTGCCAGCTCACCACCGATCAGCAGGTTTCGCTACGAGCAGTACTTC	CASSPPISRFRYEQYF
NA	NA	TRBV10-3	TRBJ2-7	TGTGCCATCACGGAGGGCGGCTACGAGCAGTACTTC	CAITEGGYEQYF
few	NA	TRBV29-1	TRBJ2-2	TGCAGCGTTGCGCAGGATGGGGCCGGGGAGCTGTTTTTT	CSVAQDGAGELFF
NA	NA	TRBV13	TRBJ2-1	TGTGCCAGCACCGAAGCGGGTAGGGATGAGCAGTTCTTC	CASTEAGRDEQFF
NA	NA	TRBV3-1	TRBJ2-7	TGTGCCAGCAGCCAATCACTGGCGGGAAAGCAGTACTTC	CASSQSLAGKQYF
NA	NA	TRBV7-6	TRBJ2-7	TGTGCCAGCAGCTTCAGGGAAGGTGCCTACGAGCAGTACTTC	CASSFREGAYEQYF